What follows are 23 T cell receptor beta chains derived from one specimen sequenced in a study of cytomegalovirus exposure and HLA in healthy donors. Amplification used 60 Vbeta primers and 13 Jbeta primers. The data were produced by immunoSEQ multiplex PCR, yet TCRdb's version contains in-frame clones alone and is incomplete. The sample has around 170,000 clones, 65% to 75% seen once. Sequenced: PBMCs. The receptors derive from a girl between 10 and 17 years old in good health and CMV-seronegative.

The DNA of the CDR3 is TGTGCCAGCCGGCGAGGACAAGATAATTCACCCCTCCACTTT. It codes for CASRRGQDNSPLHF. The chain recombines TRBV2 with TRBJ1-6, with D possibly being TRBD1 (5 bases). The germline CDR1 and CDR2 sequences are SNHLY and FYNNEI. There are 14 residues in the CDR3. With 8 bases removed from V and 5 bases from J, the gap between germline ends came to 13 bases. The variable domain in full, completed from reference TRBV2 and TRBJ1-6, reads EPEVTQTPSHQVTQMGQEVILRCVPISNHLYFYWYRQILGQKVEFLVSFYNNEISEKSEIFDDQFSVERPDGSNFTLKIRSTKLEDSAMYFCASRRGQDNSPLHFGNGTRLTVT.

This clone was detected a few times. The chain carries TRBV6-5 and TRBJ1-1, with TRBD1 matching 9 bases. Germline V lookup: CDR1 MNHEY, CDR2 SVGAGI. This CDR3 contains 14 residues. V dropped 6 bases and J dropped 4; count of bases not matched to a gene: 6. The CDR3 loop reads CASRQQGAVTEAFF. The CDR3 nucleotides are TGTGCCAGCAGACAACAGGGGGCTGTCACTGAAGCTTTCTTT.

This chain connects TRBV9 to TRBJ2-2; 9 bases align to TRBD1. This CDR3 comprises 17 residues. V trimming: 2 bases; J trimming: 6 bases; junction bases outside the gene matches: 11. In germline, CDR1 is SGDLS, CDR2 YYNGEE. The DNA of the CDR3 is TGTGCCAGCAGCGTGAACCCCCAAACAGGGGGCTCCGGGGAGCTGTTTTTT. This codes for CASSVNPQTGGSGELFF.

This clone is a singleton in its sample. This chain links TRBV5-5 with TRBJ2-7; TRBD2 might be the D (6 bases). CDR3 length: 15 amino acids. CDR1 and CDR2 from the germline V gene are SGHKS and YYEKEE (reference sequence). Deletions cut 7 bases from V and 4 bases from J, with 21 bases between. The CDR3: CASGSSGGPGYEQYF. The DNA for the CDR3 is TGTGCCAGCGGCTCGTCCGGGGGTCCTGGGTACGAGCAGTACTTC.

This rearrangement joins TRBV4-1 to TRBJ2-7; TRBD1 agrees at 9 bases. The CDR3 has 16 amino acids. After removal of 3 bases from V and 1 base from J, the junction contained 7 bases not matched to a gene. Germline V gene lookup returns CDR1 MGHRA and CDR2 YSYEKL. Here the CDR3 DNA reads TGCGCCAGCAGCCAGTCGGGACAGGGTATTTCCTACGAGCAGTACTTC. As protein: CASSQSGQGISYEQYF.

The rearrangement uses TRBV9 and TRBJ2-7; D is perhaps TRBD2 (5 bases). This CDR3 is built from 15 residues. V lost 0 bases to trimming and J lost 6 bases, with 16 bases between them. Germline V CDR1 and CDR2: SGDLS, YYNGEE. The CDR3 here is CASSVAMTGVTEQYF. The CDR3 bases are TGTGCCAGCAGCGTAGCTATGACCGGGGTAACCGAGCAGTACTTC.

The V call is TRBV11-2, the J call TRBJ1-1; D perhaps matches TRBD1 (5 bases). Germline values: CDR1 SGHAT, CDR2 FQNNGV. Trimming took off 9 bases at V and 4 bases at J, with 15 bases between the two ends. The length of the CDR3 is 13 residues. The CDR3 reads CASSQGSGTEAFF. The CDR3, as DNA: TGTGCCAGTTCCCAGGGTTCGGGCACTGAAGCTTTCTTT.

V is TRBV7-6 and J is TRBJ2-5; 12 bases agree with TRBD2. J was trimmed by 1 base and V by 0 bases; bases with no gene match: 6. The germline gives CDR1 SGHVS, CDR2 FNYEAQ. This CDR3 comprises 18 residues. CDR3 sequence reads: CASSLAFGLAGTQETQYF. In DNA form, the CDR3 reads TGTGCCAGCAGCTTAGCTTTCGGACTAGCGGGGACCCAAGAGACCCAGTACTTC.

With respect to this clone: The same CDR3 can be traced to other DNA sequences in this sample. The chain combines TRBV5-8 with TRBJ1-1; D may be TRBD1 (6 bases). Trimming stripped 4 bases from V and 8 bases from J, with 15 bases between. The length of the CDR3 is 13 residues. Per the germline V gene, CDR1 is SGHTS and CDR2 is YDEGEE. CDR3 sequence reads: CASSKITGSEAFF. For the CDR3, the DNA is TGTGCCAGCAGCAAAATTACAGGGAGCGAAGCTTTCTTT.

This clone was observed once. The chain combines TRBV5-1 with TRBJ1-1; D is undetermined. Germline values: CDR1 SGHRS, CDR2 YFSETQ. V lost 5 bases to trimming and J lost 1 base, with 9 bases between them. This CDR3 is built from 13 residues. The CDR3 protein is CASRQQRNTEAFF. The CDR3 DNA sequence: TGCGCCAGCAGGCAACAACGGAACACTGAAGCTTTCTTT.

The rearrangement uses TRBV5-1 and TRBJ2-1; possible D gene TRBD2, 5 bases. CDR3 length: 14 amino acids. Germline loops: CDR1 SGHRS, CDR2 YFSETQ. Trimming shortened V by 4 bases and J by 6 bases, and 14 bases separated the two germline ends. The CDR3, as DNA: TGCGCCAGCAGCGAGGACTCCCCACGCAATGAGCAGTTCTTC. Protein: CASSEDSPRNEQFF.

The rearrangement uses TRBV5-1 and TRBJ2-7, with 9 bases aligning to TRBD1. Germline-derived CDR1 and CDR2 are SGHRS and YFSETQ. The CDR3 sequence is 14 residues long. Trimming removed 4 bases from V and 3 bases from J; junction bases left unmatched: 5. CDR3 residues: CASSPGTGFYEQYF. The CDR3 region has the DNA TGCGCCAGCAGCCCCGGGACAGGGTTCTACGAGCAGTACTTC.

This chain uses TRBV20-1 with TRBJ1-1; D call uncertain. V was shortened by 6 bases and J by 3 bases, with 5 bases between the two germline ends. CDR1 is DFQATT and CDR2 is SNEGSKA in the germline V gene (reference sequence). This CDR3 has 10 residues. CDR3 DNA sequence: TGCAGTGCCGTCCACACTGAAGCTTTCTTT. Protein sequence: CSAVHTEAFF.

The rearrangement joins TRBV7-3 to TRBJ2-5; 9 bases are shared with TRBD2. Germline CDR1 reads SGHTA; CDR2 reads FQGTGA. Trimming at V came to 5 bases and at J to 0 bases, leaving 7 bases not matched to a gene. The CDR3 spans 16 residues. The CDR3 spells CASSPLSGGYQETQYF. The CDR3 nucleotides read TGTGCCAGCAGCCCCCTCAGCGGGGGGTACCAAGAGACCCAGTACTTC. The whole variable domain, remainder taken from reference TRBV7-3 and TRBJ2-5, is GAGVSQTPSNKVTEKGKYVELRCDPISGHTALYWYRQSLGQGPEFLIYFQGTGAADDSGLPNDRFFAVRPEGSVSTLKIQRTERGDSAVYLCASSPLSGGYQETQYFGPGTRLLVL.

The chain carries TRBV10-1 and TRBJ1-1; D is unclear. The CDR3 is made up of 13 amino acids. V lost 5 bases to trimming and J lost 3 bases, with 10 bases between them. Germline V gene sequence: CDR1 WNHNN, CDR2 SYGVQD (reference sequence). The CDR3 DNA reads TGCGCCAGCAGTACTAACGGGGACACTGAAGCTTTCTTT. Its translation: CASSTNGDTEAFF.

The V gene is TRBV7-9, the J gene TRBJ1-1; D not certain. The CDR3 spans 14 residues. Germline CDR1 and CDR2: SEHNR and FQNEAQ (reference sequence). V lost 5 bases and J 4 bases, leaving 14 bases between the germline ends. CDR3: CASSPNGGGTEAFF. CDR3 bases: TGTGCCAGCAGCCCTAACGGTGGAGGCACTGAAGCTTTCTTT.

This clone has a handful of counts. As DNA, the CDR3 is TGTGCCAGCAGTCCTGGGACAGGAAATTCACCCCTCCACTTT. This codes for CASSPGTGNSPLHF. V usage is TRBV27 and J usage is TRBJ1-6; 8 bases align to TRBD1. J was trimmed by 7 bases and V by 5 bases; bases with no gene match: 4. Germline V gives CDR1 MNHEY, CDR2 SMNVEV (reference sequence). The CDR3 is made up of 14 amino acids.

V usage is TRBV2 and J usage is TRBJ1-1, with D tentatively TRBD1 (5 bases). V lost 6 bases, J lost 1 base, and 15 bases lay in between. The CDR3 sequence is 15 residues long. Germline V CDR1 and CDR2: SNHLY, FYNNEI. CDR3 nucleotide sequence: TGTGCCAGCAGGGGACGGCGGGGCCGGAACACTGAAGCTTTCTTT. Translating gives CASRGRRGRNTEAFF.

This chain joins TRBV28 and TRBJ1-5, with 7 bases that match TRBD1. The CDR3 totals 14 residues. Trimming removed 6 bases from V and 4 bases from J; junction bases left unmatched: 6. Looked up from germline, CDR1 is MDHEN and CDR2 is SYDVKM. This CDR3 reads CASSRQGPNQPQHF. The CDR3 DNA is TGTGCCAGCAGCAGACAGGGCCCTAATCAGCCCCAGCATTTT.

The V and J genes are TRBV27 and TRBJ1-2; the match to TRBD1 covers 8 bases. The V gene's germline CDR1 is MNHEY and CDR2 SMNVEV (reference sequence). J was trimmed by 1 base and V by 5 bases; bases with no gene match: 12. The CDR3 has 17 amino acids. The CDR3 here is CASSQRTGKTINYGYTF. In DNA, the CDR3 is TGTGCCAGCAGTCAGCGGACAGGGAAGACTATTAACTATGGCTACACCTTC.

The chain couples TRBV5-6 to TRBJ1-1, with D tentatively TRBD1 (5 bases). Trimming removed 2 bases at V and 3 bases at J, with 11 bases between. From germline, CDR1 is SGHDT and CDR2 YYEEEE. The CDR3 totals 14 residues. Written as DNA, the CDR3 is TGTGCCAGCAGCTTCCAGGGAGGATACACTGAAGCTTTCTTT. Its translation is CASSFQGGYTEAFF. Based on the CDR3 plus reference TRBV5-6 and TRBJ1-1, the full variable domain is DAGVTQSPTHLIKTRGQQVTLRCSPKSGHDTVSWYQQALGQGPQFIFQYYEEEERQRGNFPDRFSGHQFPNYSSELNVNALLLGDSALYLCASSFQGGYTEAFFGQGTRLTVV.

The chain employs TRBV15 and TRBJ1-6, with D possibly TRBD1 on 6 matching bases. The germline V and J ends were trimmed by 3 bases and 7 bases, with 13 bases remaining between them. The CDR3 sequence is 15 residues long. Germline-derived CDR1 and CDR2 are LNHNV and YYDKDF (reference sequence). CDR3 DNA: TGTGCCACCAGCAGGCTCGGACAGATAAATTCACCCCTCCACTTT. This encodes CATSRLGQINSPLHF.

CDR3: CASGQGDEKLFF. As DNA, the CDR3 is TGCGCCAGCGGCCAGGGTGATGAAAAACTGTTTTTT. The chain employs TRBV5-1 and TRBJ1-4, with a tentative D call TRBD1 (5 bases). The CDR3 sequence is 12 residues long. CDR1 and CDR2 from the germline V gene are SGHRS and YFSETQ. V lost 7 bases, J lost 6 bases, and 10 bases lay in between.